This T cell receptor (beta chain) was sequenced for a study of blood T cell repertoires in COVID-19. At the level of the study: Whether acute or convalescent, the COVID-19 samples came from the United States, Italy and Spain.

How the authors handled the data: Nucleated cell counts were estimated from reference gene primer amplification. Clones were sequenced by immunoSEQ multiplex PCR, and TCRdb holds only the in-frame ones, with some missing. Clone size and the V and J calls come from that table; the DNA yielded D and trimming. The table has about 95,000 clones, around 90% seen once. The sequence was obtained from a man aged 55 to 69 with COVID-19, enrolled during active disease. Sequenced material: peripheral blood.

This CDR3 reads CASSMDREFTGELFF. The CDR3 coding sequence is TGTGCCAGTAGTATGGACAGAGAATTTACCGGGGAGCTGTTTTTT. V and J are TRBV19 and TRBJ2-2, with D maybe TRBD1 (6 bases). Trimming took 3 bases from V and 5 from J, leaving 13 bases between them. Germline CDR1 is LNHDA and CDR2 is SQIVND (reference sequence). The CDR3 is 15 amino acids.